The clone carrying this T cell receptor beta chain appeared a few times. These data come from a study of blood T cell repertoires in COVID-19. Study details: PBMCs, B-cell-depleted T cells, or T cells were the source of the cDNA or gDNA that made up the material.

The data were produced by immunoSEQ multiplex PCR, yet TCRdb's version contains in-frame clones alone and is incomplete. Among about 140,000 clones listed, 84% were seen once. The CDR3 runs 16 residues. J was trimmed by 2 bases and V by 1 base; bases with no gene match: 3. Germline values: CDR1 MNHNS, CDR2 SASEGT. The receptor was derived from a woman aged 45-65 years with acute COVID-19. Specimen: PBMCs or T cells enriched from blood (not recorded which). This chain uses TRBV6-1 with TRBJ2-1; TRBD2 matches 9 bases. The DNA for the CDR3 is TGTGCCAGCAGTGAAGGACTAGCGGTCGCCTACAATGAGCAGTTCTTC. It specifies CASSEGLAVAYNEQFF.